The 13 T cell receptor beta chains given below trace back to one sample, sequenced in a study of cytomegalovirus exposure and HLA in healthy donors. The method was immunoSEQ multiplex PCR; TCRdb's version includes in-frame clones alone and lacks a portion of them. The data show about 180,000 clones, 85% seen once. Input material: PBMCs. The receptors come from a man in his late teens or twenties in good health and CMV-seropositive.

As regards this clone: Within the sample, other DNA sequences also encode this same CDR3. The V gene is TRBV5-1, the J gene TRBJ1-2; TRBD1 matches at 9 bases. The germline V gene has CDR1 SGHRS and CDR2 YFSETQ. This CDR3 spans 14 amino acids. Germline trimming cut 4 bases from V and 2 bases from J; bases unmatched to any gene: 3. This chain's CDR3 is CASSPGQGNYGYTF. The CDR3 region has the DNA TGCGCCAGCAGCCCTGGACAGGGGAACTATGGCTACACCTTC.

The chain employs TRBV19 and TRBJ2-7, with D possibly matching TRBD1 (6 bases). Trimming shortened V by 0 bases and J by 5 bases, and 14 bases separated the two germline ends. There are 15 residues in the CDR3. Germline lookup yields CDR1 LNHDA and CDR2 SQIVND (reference sequence). In DNA, the CDR3 is TGTGCCAGTAGTATAGATCCCGGACAGTGGGACGAGCAGTACTTC. Translating it yields CASSIDPGQWDEQYF.

The chain combines TRBV6-6 with TRBJ1-2, with 7 bases aligning to TRBD1. Germline CDR1 is MNHNY and CDR2 is SVGAGI (reference sequence). Trimming removed 6 bases from V and 4 bases from J; junction bases left unmatched: 8. The CDR3 loop spans 14 amino acids. CDR3 DNA sequence: TGTGCCAGCAGGGGGTTGGGACAGAGCTATGGCTACACCTTC. It specifies CASRGLGQSYGYTF.

J is TRBJ2-3 and V is TRBV11-1; D might be TRBD1 (5 bases). Trimming cost V 0 bases and J 0 bases, with 13 bases left between them. This CDR3 has 17 residues. Germline CDR1 reads SGHAT; CDR2 reads FQDESV (reference sequence). This CDR3 reads CASSLAEGAASTDTQYF. In DNA, the CDR3 is TGTGCCAGCAGCTTAGCGGAAGGGGCGGCTAGCACAGATACGCAGTATTTT.

The rearrangement links TRBV28 to TRBJ2-7; 11 bases agree with TRBD1. The CDR3 totals 15 residues. V gave up 5 bases and J gave up 4 bases; unmatched junction bases: 7. The V gene's germline CDR1 is MDHEN and CDR2 SYDVKM. The CDR3 DNA reads TGTGCCAGCAGTGGGCCCGGGACAGGGGGATACGAGCAGTACTTC. It specifies CASSGPGTGGYEQYF.

The chain combines TRBV5-1 with TRBJ2-3; 7 bases line up with TRBD1. V was clipped by 2 bases and J by 0 bases; unmatched bases: 6. This CDR3 is built from 16 residues. Germline CDR1 reads SGHRS; CDR2 reads YFSETQ. The CDR3 bases are TGCGCCAGCAGCTTTAGGACAGGTAGCAGCACAGATACGCAGTATTTT. Translated: CASSFRTGSSTDTQYF.

The gene calls are TRBV5-4 and TRBJ2-5, with no clear D. V lost 6 bases to trimming and J lost 0 bases, with 9 bases between them. Germline V gene lookup returns CDR1 SGHNT and CDR2 YYREEE (reference sequence). CDR3 length: 13 amino acids. The CDR3 spells CASTPLDQETQYF. The DNA of the CDR3 is TGTGCCAGCACCCCGCTAGACCAAGAGACCCAGTACTTC.

This chain uses TRBV5-4 with TRBJ2-3; 7 positions agree with TRBD2. CDR1 and CDR2 (germline): SGHNT, YYREEE (reference sequence). The length of the CDR3 is 14 residues. With V trimmed by 0 bases and J by 3 bases, 1 base remained unmatched. In DNA, the CDR3 is TGTGCCAGCAGCTTGGGGGGAGGGACAGATACGCAGTATTTT. Its translation: CASSLGGGTDTQYF. The full variable domain, completed using reference TRBV5-4 and TRBJ2-3, is ETGVTQSPTHLIKTRGQQVTLRCSSQSGHNTVSWYQQALGQGPQFIFQYYREEENGRGNFPPRFSGLQFPNYSSELNVNALELDDSALYLCASSLGGGTDTQYFGPGTRLTVL.

V usage is TRBV28 and J usage is TRBJ2-7, with 9 bases matching TRBD1. This CDR3 region has 15 residues. The V gene's germline CDR1 is MDHEN and CDR2 SYDVKM. The ends lost 5 bases at V and 1 base at J; junction bases unmatched: 6. The chain's CDR3 is CASSRNRGLSYEQYF. The CDR3 DNA follows: TGTGCCAGCAGTCGGAACAGGGGGCTGTCCTACGAGCAGTACTTC.

The CDR3 coding sequence is TGTGCCAGCAGTTCCTCCGGGACAGGGTACAATGAGCAGTTCTTC. Its translation: CASSSSGTGYNEQFF. The V call is TRBV6-5, the J call TRBJ2-1; 9 bases fit TRBD1. This CDR3 is built from 15 residues. CDR1 is MNHEY and CDR2 is SVGAGI in the germline V gene. V lost 4 bases, J lost 4 bases, and 5 bases stayed unmatched.

The CDR3 region has the DNA TGTGCCAGCAGCTTAGGTGGGGGACTTAATGAAAAACTGTTTTTT. It codes for CASSLGGGLNEKLFF. The chain is built from TRBV13 and TRBJ1-4; possibly TRBD1 for D (5 bases). Germline V gene data show CDR1 as PRHDT and CDR2 as FYEKMQ (reference sequence). The length of the CDR3 is 15 residues. V was shortened by 0 bases and J by 4 bases, with 9 bases between the two germline ends.

This clone came up once. CDR3 coding DNA: TGTGCCAGCAGTCCGGGAGGGAGGGACAGGGTGTTTTTT. Residues: CASSPGGRDRVFF. The V gene is TRBV6-5, the J gene TRBJ1-4; 9 bases match TRBD1. The germline V gene has CDR1 MNHEY and CDR2 SVGAGI. CDR3 size: 13 residues. V shed 5 bases, J shed 15 bases, and the junction held 10 bases outside the gene matches.

This clone was seen once. This chain links TRBV5-1 with TRBJ1-1, with 7 bases identical to TRBD1. V shed 0 bases, J shed 0 bases, and the junction held 5 bases outside the gene matches. The length of the CDR3 is 16 residues. Germline CDR1 reads SGHRS; CDR2 reads YFSETQ. The CDR3 here is CASSLALTGMNTEAFF. The CDR3 region has the DNA TGCGCCAGCAGCTTGGCCCTGACAGGGATGAACACTGAAGCTTTCTTT.